The next 27 T cell receptor beta chains were all read from a single sample in a study of blood T cell repertoires in COVID-19. Data came from immunoSEQ multiplex PCR; TCRdb stores just in-frame clones and leaves some out. Of around 260,000 clones detected, roughly nine tenths appear once; the ten largest clones hold under 4.5%. The sample was peripheral blood. The receptors come from a man aged 55 to 70 who had recovered from COVID-19.

The rearrangement uses TRBV5-1 and TRBJ2-5; maybe TRBD1 (6 bases). The ends were cut back, 3 bases at V and 0 bases at J, with 9 bases in the middle. Germline V gives CDR1 SGHRS, CDR2 YFSETQ. The CDR3 spans 14 residues. CDR3 sequence: CASSWTAYQETQYF. DNA of the CDR3: TGCGCCAGCAGCTGGACAGCGTACCAAGAGACCCAGTACTTC. Combining the CDR3 with reference TRBV5-1 and TRBJ2-5 gives the whole variable domain KAGVTQTPRYLIKTRGQQVTLSCSPISGHRSVSWYQQTPGQGLQFLFEYFSETQRNKGNFPGRFSGRQFSNSRSEMNVSTLELGDSALYLCASSWTAYQETQYFGPGTRLLVL.

The gene calls are TRBV5-1 and TRBJ2-2, with D perhaps TRBD2 (6 bases). Trimming left V 0 bases short and J 2 bases short, with 11 bases between. The CDR3 length is 16 residues. From germline, CDR1 is SGHRS and CDR2 YFSETQ. Written as DNA, the CDR3 is TGCGCCAGCAGCTTGGGTACGGGGGTAAACACCGGGGAGCTGTTTTTT. Protein sequence: CASSLGTGVNTGELFF.

On this clone itself: The sample has other DNA sequences that encode this CDR3 too. The chain joins TRBV7-9 to TRBJ2-7; D ambiguous. CDR1 SEHNR and CDR2 FQNEAQ come from the germline V gene (reference sequence). This CDR3 is built from 11 residues. Trimming cost V 5 bases and J 3 bases, with 5 bases left between them. The CDR3 here is CASSPRYEQYF. The DNA for the CDR3 is TGTGCCAGCAGCCCCCGCTACGAGCAGTACTTC. The variable domain in full, completed from reference TRBV7-9 and TRBJ2-7, reads DTGVSQNPRHKITKRGQNVTFRCDPISEHNRLYWYRQTLGQGPEFLTYFQNEAQLEKSRLLSDRFSAERPKGSFSTLEIQRTEQGDSAMYLCASSPRYEQYFGPGTRLTVT.

The chain is built from TRBV5-1 and TRBJ1-1; 7 nucleotides line up with TRBD1. The J segment lost 5 bases and the V segment lost 6 bases, leaving 13 bases of the junction unmatched. This CDR3 is 15 amino acids long. CDR1 SGHRS and CDR2 YFSETQ come from the germline V gene. The CDR3 coding sequence is TGCGCCAGCACCCAACTAGGGGGCCCTGAGACTGAAGCTTTCTTT. It translates to CASTQLGGPETEAFF.

The genes are TRBV4-2 and TRBJ2-3; 7 bases agree with TRBD2. The J segment lost 2 bases and the V segment lost 0 bases, leaving 11 bases of the junction unmatched. The CDR3 spans 18 residues. From germline, CDR1 is LGHNA and CDR2 YNFKEQ. The CDR3 reads CASSQDPAGAGNTDTQYF. The CDR3 DNA follows: TGTGCCAGCAGCCAAGATCCCGCGGGAGCGGGAAACACAGATACGCAGTATTTT.

CDR3 loop: CASSQGGVRSYTEAFF. The CDR3 nucleotides are TGTGCCAGCAGCCAAGGGGGAGTTCGCTCGTACACTGAAGCTTTCTTT. The gene calls are TRBV3-1 (or the pseudogene TRBV3-2) and TRBJ1-1, with D hard to call. From germline, CDR1 is LGHDT and CDR2 YNNKEL (reference sequence). This CDR3 comprises 16 residues. The germline V and J ends were trimmed by 1 base and 3 bases, with 15 bases remaining between them.

This rearrangement joins TRBV5-1 to TRBJ2-7; D might be TRBD2 (6 bases). Trimming took off 0 bases at V and 3 bases at J, with 13 bases between the two ends. Germline assignment: CDR1 SGHRS and CDR2 YFSETQ. This CDR3 contains 15 residues. The CDR3 loop reads CASSLGGGQVYEQYF. The CDR3 region has the DNA TGCGCCAGCAGCTTGGGGGGAGGACAAGTCTACGAGCAGTACTTC. The variable domain in full, completed from reference TRBV5-1 and TRBJ2-7, reads KAGVTQTPRYLIKTRGQQVTLSCSPISGHRSVSWYQQTPGQGLQFLFEYFSETQRNKGNFPGRFSGRQFSNSRSEMNVSTLELGDSALYLCASSLGGGQVYEQYFGPGTRLTVT.

This chain uses TRBV18 with TRBJ2-3; maybe TRBD1 (6 bases). CDR3 size: 13 residues. V gave up 3 bases and J gave up 4 bases, with 8 bases separating them. The germline V gene encodes CDR1 KGHSH and CDR2 LQKENI. As DNA, the CDR3 is TGTGCCAGCTCACCCCCAGGGGCAGATACGCAGTATTTT. Protein sequence: CASSPPGADTQYF. Drawing the rest from reference TRBV18 and TRBJ2-3, the complete variable domain is NAGVMQNPRHLVRRRGQEARLRCSPMKGHSHVYWYRQLPEEGLKFMVYLQKENIIDESGMPKERFSAEFPKEGPSILRIQQVVRGDSAAYFCASSPPGADTQYFGPGTRLTVL.

This chain links TRBV19 with TRBJ2-7; TRBD1 aligns across 7 bases. The junction had 3 bases not matched to a gene; V was cut back by 4 bases and J by 3 bases. The CDR3 has 13 residues. Germline CDR1 is LNHDA and CDR2 is SQIVND (reference sequence). The CDR3 sequence is CASSSRTGYEQYF. The CDR3 DNA sequence: TGTGCCAGTAGTAGCCGGACAGGCTACGAGCAGTACTTC.

This clone has more than one count but fewer than ten. The chain combines TRBV6-5 with TRBJ2-3; maybe TRBD1 (5 bases). This CDR3 has 13 residues. Trimming took off 6 bases at V and 2 bases at J, with 9 bases between the two ends. Germline loops: CDR1 MNHEY, CDR2 SVGAGI. The CDR3 reads CASSVTDTDTQYF. The DNA of the CDR3 is TGTGCCAGCAGCGTGACAGACACAGATACGCAGTATTTT.

The sample holds a few counts of this clone. At one of its ends the junction is not consistent with the germline gene, which may arise from a read error. The J gene is TRBJ2-5, the V gene TRBV6-1; weak D call: TRBD1 (6 bases). The germline CDR1 and CDR2 sequences are MNHNS and SASEGT. This CDR3 has 15 amino acids. The CDR3 DNA is TGTGCCAGCAGTAAAGCCACAGGGAATCAAGAGACCCAGTACTTC. As protein: CASSKATGNQETQYF.

In its sample, this clone ranks as medium-sized. V gene TRBV12-3 or TRBV12-4 combines with J gene TRBJ2-3, with TRBD2 identical over 7 bases. The CDR3 has 13 amino acids. With V trimmed by 6 bases and J by 4 bases, 4 bases remained unmatched. CDR3 region: CASRGLVPDTQYF. CDR3 bases: TGTGCCAGCAGAGGACTAGTCCCAGATACGCAGTATTTT.

The chain employs TRBV3-1 (or the pseudogene TRBV3-2) and TRBJ1-5; 8 bases are shared with TRBD1. The CDR3 length is 15 residues. Trimming at V came to 5 bases and at J to 3 bases, leaving 6 bases not matched to a gene. CDR1 is LGHDT and CDR2 is YNNKEL in the germline V gene (reference sequence). CDR3 bases: TGTGCCAGCAGCTCAGGGGGCGACTTCAATCAGCCCCAGCATTTT. This encodes CASSSGGDFNQPQHF.

J is TRBJ1-4 and V is TRBV3-1 (or the pseudogene TRBV3-2), with D possibly being TRBD1 (5 bases). Germline assignment: CDR1 LGHDT and CDR2 YNNKEL (reference sequence). Trimming removed 1 base from V and 6 bases from J, with 12 bases in between. CDR3 length equals 15 residues. CDR3 sequence: CASSQGRGTDEKLFF. As DNA, the CDR3 is TGTGCCAGCAGCCAAGGACGCGGGACCGATGAAAAACTGTTTTTT.

The rearrangement joins TRBV7-2 to TRBJ1-1; 9 bases fit TRBD1. The CDR3 sequence is 17 residues long. Germline loops: CDR1 SGHTA, CDR2 FQGNSA. Unmatched junction bases numbered 11, after V lost 0 bases and J lost 6 bases. CDR3 sequence reads: CASSLAYRGRRGAEAFF. CDR3 bases: TGTGCCAGCAGCTTAGCGTACAGGGGGCGGAGAGGGGCTGAAGCTTTCTTT.

The rearrangement uses TRBV5-1 and TRBJ2-3, with 11 positions matching TRBD2. The germline V gene has CDR1 SGHRS and CDR2 YFSETQ. Losses at the gene ends were 4 bases for V and 0 bases for J; bases not matched to a gene: 4. The CDR3 covers 16 residues. This chain's CDR3 is CASSTGTSGSTDTQYF. The CDR3 DNA sequence: TGCGCCAGCAGCACCGGGACTAGCGGTAGCACAGATACGCAGTATTTT. Full variable domain (rest looked up from reference TRBV5-1 and TRBJ2-3): KAGVTQTPRYLIKTRGQQVTLSCSPISGHRSVSWYQQTPGQGLQFLFEYFSETQRNKGNFPGRFSGRQFSNSRSEMNVSTLELGDSALYLCASSTGTSGSTDTQYFGPGTRLTVL.

V and J are TRBV7-2 and TRBJ1-6; D uncertain. Germline CDR1 reads SGHTA; CDR2 reads FQGNSA. V lost 3 bases and J lost 11, with 8 bases in between. The CDR3 loop spans 12 amino acids. The CDR3 is CASSFPRTPLHF. CDR3 DNA: TGTGCCAGCAGCTTTCCGAGGACACCCCTCCACTTT.

The chain uses TRBV6-6 and TRBJ1-2; 8 positions match TRBD1. Per germline, CDR1 MNHNY and CDR2 SVGAGI (reference sequence). CDR3 length equals 15 residues. Losses at the gene ends were 0 bases for V and 4 bases for J; bases not matched to a gene: 4. Here the CDR3 DNA reads TGTGCCAGCAGTTACTCGGGACAGGCGACCTATGGCTACACCTTC. Protein product: CASSYSGQATYGYTF.

J is TRBJ2-7 and V is TRBV19, with 8 nucleotides matching TRBD2. CDR3 length: 14 amino acids. Germline loops: CDR1 LNHDA, CDR2 SQIVND (reference sequence). V lost 2 bases, J lost 4 bases, and 4 bases stayed unmatched. The CDR3 loop reads CASSITSGGYEQYF. The DNA for the CDR3 is TGTGCCAGTAGTATAACGTCGGGGGGGTACGAGCAGTACTTC.

The rearrangement links TRBV9 to TRBJ1-3; D is perhaps TRBD1 (6 bases). The CDR3 covers 15 residues. Germline V CDR1 and CDR2: SGDLS, YYNGEE. V lost 1 base and J lost 2, with 10 bases in between. CDR3 residues: CASSVTGLTGNTIYF. The CDR3 nucleotides are TGTGCCAGCAGCGTAACAGGGCTTACTGGAAACACCATATATTTT.

The chain employs TRBV10-3 and TRBJ2-3, with 7 nucleotides matching TRBD1. The CDR3 has 13 amino acids. The V gene's germline CDR1 is ENHRY and CDR2 SYGVKD. Trimming at V came to 11 bases and at J to 4 bases, leaving 9 bases not matched to a gene. CDR3 bases: TGTGCCTACCCGAGACAGGGTCCAGATACGCAGTATTTT. Protein product: CAYPRQGPDTQYF.

V is TRBV19 and J is TRBJ1-2; D not resolved. V was shortened by 3 bases and J by 7 bases, with 9 bases between the two germline ends. Germline V gene sequence: CDR1 LNHDA, CDR2 SQIVND (reference sequence). CDR3 length equals 12 residues. The CDR3 spells CASSIRGVGYTF. The CDR3 DNA sequence: TGTGCCAGTAGTATTCGGGGTGTTGGCTACACCTTC.

V is TRBV24-1 and J is TRBJ2-1, with a tentative D call TRBD1 (6 bases). Germline V CDR1 and CDR2: KGHDR, SFDVKD. There are 16 residues in the CDR3. V was clipped by 5 bases and J by 1 base, with 14 bases between them. The CDR3 loop reads CATSGSAGESYNEQFF. The CDR3 DNA reads TGTGCCACCAGTGGATCGGCAGGGGAGTCCTACAATGAGCAGTTCTTC.

The gene calls are TRBV9 and TRBJ1-2; D ambiguous. With 3 bases removed from V and 5 bases from J, the gap between germline ends came to 11 bases. Germline V gene lookup returns CDR1 SGDLS and CDR2 YYNGEE. There are 13 residues in the CDR3. The CDR3 loop is CASSGGAPYGYTF. The CDR3 DNA follows: TGTGCCAGCAGCGGAGGCGCACCTTATGGCTACACCTTC.

The rearrangement links TRBV6-2 or TRBV6-3 to TRBJ2-2, with TRBD2 matching 12 bases. The V and J ends lost 3 bases and 6 bases, in that order; junction bases with no gene match: 2. This CDR3 has 15 residues. CDR1 and CDR2 (germline): MNHEY, SVGEGT. CDR3 bases: TGTGCCAGCAGTTATCTAGCGGGGGGGCCCGGGGAGCTGTTTTTT. Protein sequence: CASSYLAGGPGELFF.

The V gene is TRBV12-5, the J gene TRBJ2-3; TRBD2 matches at 16 bases. The ends lost 4 bases at V and 3 bases at J; junction bases unmatched: 7. CDR1 LGHNT and CDR2 FRNRAP come from the germline V gene. The CDR3 totals 18 residues. The CDR3 nucleotides read TGTGCTAGTGGTTCGGCGGGACTAGCGGGGGGGAGGACAGATACGCAGTATTTT. Residues: CASGSAGLAGGRTDTQYF.

The J gene is TRBJ2-5, the V gene TRBV19; 8 nucleotides agree with TRBD1. The germline V gene encodes CDR1 LNHDA and CDR2 SQIVND (reference sequence). Unmatched junction bases numbered 5, after V lost 9 bases and J lost 5 bases. The CDR3 is made up of 12 amino acids. The CDR3 nucleotides are TGTGCCAGCCGACAGGGGATGGAGACCCAGTACTTC. Translation: CASRQGMETQYF. Looking up the rest from reference TRBV19 and TRBJ2-5 gives the full variable domain: DGGITQSPKYLFRKEGQNVTLSCEQNLNHDAMYWYRQDPGQGLRLIYYSQIVNDFQKGDIAEGYSVSREKKESFPLTVTSAQKNPTAFYLCASRQGMETQYFGPGTRLLVL.